This T cell receptor (beta chain) was observed in a study of T cells in Graves' hyperthyroidism and ophthalmopathy. Findings and limits, study-wide: Model predictions of ophthalmopathy came a median roughly 6.7 months before onset.

No progression to ophthalmopathy during 18 months of follow-up defined stable disease. Patients aged 18 to 65 had newly diagnosed hyperthyroidism that had lasted under 2 months. Exclusion of patients followed from uncontrolled infection, other autoimmune disease, pregnancy or lactation. What was amplified from RNA transcripts were TCR beta CDR3 regions. The TCR CDR3 was amplified in a first-round RT-PCR using the HTBI primer set. Via MiXCR, TCRdb re-called the multiplex PCR reads, giving one row per CDR3 protein. The sample gives about 740,000 distinct CDR3 sequences, about 15% of which show up once; roughly a tenth is in the top ten. This clonotype has only a few counts. Its antigen is still unknown. The TCR comes from a woman between 18 and 29 years old with Graves' hyperthyroidism. Material for sequencing was blood.

This CDR3 is CATSREVPGQPQHF. CDR3 in DNA: TGTGCCACCAGCAGAGAGGTCCCCGGCCAGCCCCAGCATTTT. V and J are TRBV15 and TRBJ1-5, with no clear D. The CDR3 sequence is 14 residues long. V was shortened by 0 bases and J by 7 bases, with 10 bases between the two germline ends. The germline V gene encodes CDR1 LNHNV and CDR2 YYDKDF (reference sequence).